Shown below are 14 T cell receptor beta chains from a single sample sequenced in a study of blood T cell repertoires in COVID-19. Repertoires were generated with immunoSEQ multiplex PCR, while TCRdb's copy carries only in-frame clones and drops some. The data show a few hundred thousand clones, about 85% seen once. Sequencing input: peripheral blood. The receptors derive from a woman between 18 and 30 years old who had recovered from COVID-19.

The genes are TRBV27 and TRBJ2-3; possible D gene TRBD1, 5 bases. V was pared by 6 bases and J by 6 bases, with 19 bases between. Germline lookup yields CDR1 MNHEY and CDR2 SMNVEV (reference sequence). The CDR3 length is 15 residues. DNA for the CDR3: TGTGCCAGCAGCGCCCGACAGATGCTGGCCGATACGCAGTATTTT. The encoded protein is CASSARQMLADTQYF.

This sequence joins TRBV5-4 and TRBJ2-3, with 12 positions matching TRBD2. The CDR3 extends over 14 amino acids. Germline CDR1 reads SGHNT; CDR2 reads YYREEE (reference sequence). J was trimmed by 5 bases and V by 5 bases; bases with no gene match: 3. The CDR3 protein is CASSLAGGLDTQYF. The CDR3 bases are TGTGCCAGCAGTCTAGCGGGAGGGCTAGATACGCAGTATTTT.

This rearrangement joins TRBV5-1 to TRBJ2-3; D is possibly TRBD2 (7 bases). Per germline, CDR1 SGHRS and CDR2 YFSETQ. This CDR3 spans 15 amino acids. Trimming cost V 4 bases and J 6 bases, with 18 bases left between them. In DNA, the CDR3 is TGCGCCAGCAGCCCCGAAGGGGGGGATTGGGATACGCAGTATTTT. Its translation is CASSPEGGDWDTQYF.

The chain is built from TRBV9 and TRBJ2-7, with a weak D call TRBD2 (5 bases). Trimming stripped 4 bases from V and 3 bases from J, with 17 bases between. Germline V lookup: CDR1 SGDLS, CDR2 YYNGEE. The CDR3 runs to 15 residues. The CDR3 is CASSPVTSGIYEQYF. The CDR3 nucleotides are TGTGCCAGCAGCCCGGTAACTAGTGGGATCTACGAGCAGTACTTC.

V usage is TRBV10-3 and J usage is TRBJ2-3; 11 bases fit TRBD2. CDR3 size: 17 residues. Germline-derived CDR1 and CDR2 are ENHRY and SYGVKD. Trimming at V came to 4 bases and at J to 8 bases, leaving 14 bases not matched to a gene. CDR3 bases: TGTGCCATCAGTGGGAAAACCGGGACTAGCGGTGCCGGTACGCAGTATTTT. Translating gives CAISGKTGTSGAGTQYF.

The chain combines TRBV13 with TRBJ1-2, with TRBD1 matching 8 bases. This CDR3 is 15 amino acids long. Trimming at V came to 4 bases and at J to 5 bases, leaving 9 bases not matched to a gene. Germline V CDR1 and CDR2: PRHDT, FYEKMQ (reference sequence). The CDR3 is CASSSLRGLVYGYTF. The CDR3 DNA reads as TGTGCCAGCAGCTCCCTCAGGGGGCTAGTGTATGGCTACACCTTC.

V usage is TRBV6-1 and J usage is TRBJ2-7; tentative D call: TRBD1 (5 bases). This CDR3 has 17 residues. Trimming left V 2 bases short and J 0 bases short, with 17 bases between. CDR1 and CDR2 from the germline V gene are MNHNS and SASEGT. CDR3 amino acids: CASSEMGQVLNSYEQYF. CDR3 DNA: TGTGCCAGCAGTGAAATGGGGCAAGTTTTAAACTCCTACGAGCAGTACTTC.

This chain connects TRBV18 to TRBJ1-1; 8 bases map to TRBD1. The CDR3 runs 14 residues. The J segment lost 0 bases and the V segment lost 6 bases, leaving 3 bases of the junction unmatched. Germline assignment: CDR1 KGHSH and CDR2 LQKENI. The CDR3 DNA sequence: TGTGCCAGCTCCCAGGACAGGGTGAACACTGAAGCTTTCTTT. Translating it yields CASSQDRVNTEAFF.

The chain recombines TRBV4-1 with TRBJ2-7, with TRBD2 identical over 12 bases. V was pared by 4 bases and J by 7 bases, with 11 bases of the junction left unmatched. Germline values: CDR1 MGHRA, CDR2 YSYEKL. This CDR3 has 16 amino acids. In DNA form, the CDR3 reads TGCGCCAGCAGCCCCTTTCCTAGCGGGAGGGCCGATGAGCAGTACTTC. This sequence encodes CASSPFPSGRADEQYF.

The rearrangement uses TRBV28 and TRBJ1-2; TRBD1 is a possible D gene (6 bases). Germline loops: CDR1 MDHEN, CDR2 SYDVKM. The CDR3 has 15 amino acids. The V and J ends lost 5 bases and 4 bases respectively, with 17 bases between them. CDR3 sequence (DNA): TGTGCCAGCAGTCCCCAGGGGAGGGCCTTCTATGGCTACACCTTC. It is translated as CASSPQGRAFYGYTF.

The rearrangement joins TRBV11-2 to TRBJ2-3, with a weak D call TRBD1 (6 bases). Germline V gene sequence: CDR1 SGHAT, CDR2 FQNNGV. The CDR3 spans 14 residues. V lost 4 bases and J 2 bases, leaving 10 bases between the germline ends. CDR3 DNA: TGTGCCAGCAGCTCCGGGACATACACAGATACGCAGTATTTT. It specifies CASSSGTYTDTQYF. Filled out from reference TRBV11-2 and TRBJ2-3, the complete variable domain reads EAGVAQSPRYKIIEKRQSVAFWCNPISGHATLYWYQQILGQGPKLLIQFQNNGVVDDSQLPKDRFSAERLKGVDSTLKIQPAKLEDSAVYLCASSSGTYTDTQYFGPGTRLTVL.

The chain carries TRBV6-5 and TRBJ2-7, with 7 bases lining up with TRBD1. Germline trimming cut 8 bases from V and 6 bases from J; bases unmatched to any gene: 16. CDR1 MNHEY and CDR2 SVGAGI come from the germline V gene. This CDR3 is 15 amino acids long. CDR3 region: CASEGASIKGLEQYF. CDR3 in DNA: TGTGCCAGCGAGGGGGCGTCAATAAAGGGGCTCGAGCAGTACTTC.

The V call is TRBV19, the J call TRBJ1-1; D is unresolved. Trimming shortened V by 2 bases and J by 4 bases, and 8 bases separated the two germline ends. Looked up from germline, CDR1 is LNHDA and CDR2 is SQIVND (reference sequence). The CDR3 is 13 residues long. This chain's CDR3 is CASSISISTEAFF. DNA for the CDR3: TGTGCCAGTAGTATATCCATTAGCACTGAAGCTTTCTTT.

This clone occurred once. V is TRBV27 and J is TRBJ2-5; 8 positions match TRBD2. In germline, CDR1 is MNHEY, CDR2 SMNVEV (reference sequence). The J segment lost 2 bases and the V segment lost 2 bases, leaving 10 bases of the junction unmatched. The CDR3 contains 17 residues. The CDR3 DNA is TGTGCCAGCAGTTTACGGGGGGGCGGGAGTGTACAAGAGACCCAGTACTTC. Amino acids: CASSLRGGGSVQETQYF.